This T cell receptor (beta chain) was sequenced during a study of Ad26.COV2.S vaccination and SARS-CoV-2 variants. Notes on the study in general: In TCR breadth and depth analyses, total T cell responses may have been underestimated. Vaccine recipients had higher spike-specific TCR breadth than placebo recipients. The authors reported substantial breadth in spike-specific CD8+ and CD4+ T cell responses after vaccination.

Profiling relied on immunoSEQ multiplex PCR, and the TCRdb table lists in-frame clones only, not all of them. The sample includes about 410,000 clones, 89% of them seen just once. Germline CDR1 is MNHNS and CDR2 is SASEGT. The CDR3 covers 13 residues. Trimming removed 1 base from V and 8 bases from J, with 9 bases in between. Note on this clone: Its cognate antigen is unknown.

Sample treatment: around 19 received Ad26.COV2.S at low or high dose, single or two shots; a few received placebo; per-sample allocation not given. Sampling was done on day 63 after the first vaccine or placebo injection. Wuhan-strain SARS-CoV-2 spike was expressed by the Ad26 vector that made up the vaccine. The rearrangement uses TRBV6-1 and TRBJ2-4; D might be TRBD2 (6 bases). The sequencing used peripheral blood, collected in a trial of Ad26.COV2.S vaccine versus placebo. This TCR was sampled from a person between 18 and 65 years old who received the Ad26.COV2.S COVID-19 vaccine or a placebo. This CDR3 reads CASSEVGGDIQYF. CDR3 coding DNA: TGTGCCAGCAGTGAAGTTGGCGGGGACATTCAGTACTTC.